This T cell receptor beta chain is drawn from a study of blood T cell repertoires in COVID-19 (dated by TCRdb to between 2020 and 2021). About the study as a whole: Collaborator samples came from the United States, Italy and Spain and covered acute and convalescent phases of COVID-19. Where HLA class I and class II types were available, the types were taken from metadata supplied by the sample provider, not from assay-based typing. The repertoires were made available in a free public database intended to serve as a resource for research on the immune response to SARS-CoV-2. Subjects who had been exposed to COVID-19, were actively infected with it, or had recovered from it provided the deeply sampled blood TCRbeta repertoires that made up the dataset. The material from the prospective study consisted of cDNA or gDNA derived from T cells, B-cell-depleted T cells, or PBMCs. Sample metadata almost always included a de-identified subject ID, COVID-19 status, age in years and sex. The samples were drawn from two sources: the first 160 participants of the ongoing ImmuneRACE study, and 1,000 to 1,500 subjects contributed by 6 global collaborators.

A remark on this clone: What antigen it recognizes has not been identified. Base qualities are not recorded, but no much larger clone differs from it by a single base.

One collaborating source in Seattle enrolled patients during active infection and followed them longitudinally through the course of disease. The collaborating institutions used their own protocols to collect whole blood in K2EDTA tubes. For TCRbeta analysis, collaborator samples were shipped as frozen whole blood, as isolated PBMCs, or as DNA extracted from either sample type. TCRbeta CDR3 regions were amplified from genomic DNA using the immunoSEQ Assay, a bias-controlled multiplex PCR. The authors' analysis ran thus. The number of nucleated cells in each sample was estimated by amplification of reference gene primers within the assay. To quantify the absolute abundance of each unique TCRbeta CDR3 rearrangement, sequence reads were collapsed and filtered. For each sample, productive Simpson clonality was calculated as the square root of Simpson's diversity index over productive rearrangements. Drawn from immuneACCESS, this table holds only the in-frame rearrangements with V and J called that TCRdb kept. Clones are partly lost; checked studies trace under half to an unresolved V gene and leave the rest unexplained. From that table come the V and J calls and clone size; the DNA was used to work out D and trimming. The sample table lists 250,000 to 350,000 clones, around 81% of them with a count of one. Approximately 14% of the sample is held by the ten biggest clonotypes.

Sequences KGHDR (CDR1) and SFDVKD (CDR2) are obtained from the germline V gene. The junction shows trimming of 4 bases on V and 15 bases on J, plus 18 bases between the germline ends. The CDR3 runs 13 amino acids, cysteine and phenylalanine included. The DNA shown is the 39-base CDR3, in frame from base 1. General findings and caveats noted by the study authors: How much clinical and demographic metadata was included differed by source and by participant, and the metadata was provided uncurated.

The sample was peripheral blood. The receptor comes from a person between 65 and 79 years old with COVID-19, enrolled during active disease. The rearranged chain carries TRBV24-1 and TRBJ1-5; possibly the D gene is TRBD1, per 5 matching bases. The sequenced DNA is TGTGCCACCAGTGAAGCGAACAGGAGCCCACTGCATTTT. It is translated as CATSEANRSPLHF.